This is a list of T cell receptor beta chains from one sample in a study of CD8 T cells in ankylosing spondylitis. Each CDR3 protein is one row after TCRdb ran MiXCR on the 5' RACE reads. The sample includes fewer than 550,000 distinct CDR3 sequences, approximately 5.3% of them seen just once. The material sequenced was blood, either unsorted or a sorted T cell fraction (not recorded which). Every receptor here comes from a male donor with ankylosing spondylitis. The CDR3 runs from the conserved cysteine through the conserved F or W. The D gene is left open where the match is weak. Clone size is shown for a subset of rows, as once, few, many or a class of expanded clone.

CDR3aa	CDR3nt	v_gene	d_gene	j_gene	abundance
CASSSPWSGSGNEQFF	TGTGCCAGCAGCTCCCCTTGGTCGGGGTCAGGGAATGAGCAGTTCTTC	TRBV7-6	NA	TRBJ2-1	few
CSARHRGDTGELFF	TGCAGTGCGAGGCATAGGGGCGACACCGGGGAGCTGTTTTTT	TRBV20-1	NA	TRBJ2-2	few
CASSSRDFNEQFF	TGTGCCAGCAGTTCCCGGGACTTCAATGAGCAGTTCTTC	TRBV6-2/TRBV6-3	NA	TRBJ2-1	many
CSTTRGDTEAFF	TGCAGCACCACCCGGGGGGACACTGAAGCTTTCTTT	TRBV20-1	NA	TRBJ1-1	many
CAISESRLLNEQFF	TGTGCCATCAGTGAGTCCAGGCTTCTCAATGAGCAGTTCTTC	TRBV10-3	NA	TRBJ2-1	many
CSVAPDRGLYEQYF	TGCAGCGTCGCTCCCGACAGGGGGCTTTACGAGCAGTACTTC	TRBV29-1	TRBD1	TRBJ2-7	many
CASSASSAPNTGELFF	TGTGCCAGCAGTGCTTCTAGCGCCCCGAACACCGGGGAGCTGTTTTTT	TRBV12-3/TRBV12-4	NA	TRBJ2-2	many
CASSPPSGQGGPQHF	TGTGCCAGCTCACCACCCTCCGGCCAGGGGGGTCCCCAGCATTTT	TRBV18	TRBD1	TRBJ1-5	NA
CSARDRADNSPLHF	TGCAGTGCTAGAGACAGGGCAGATAATTCACCCCTCCACTTT	TRBV20-1	NA	TRBJ1-6	many
CASSADRGDTEAFF	TGTGCCAGCAGCGCGGACAGGGGGGACACTGAAGCTTTCTTT	TRBV11-2	TRBD1	TRBJ1-1	many
CASSQSRSGELFF	TGTGCCAGCAGCCAGTCCAGGTCCGGGGAGCTGTTTTTT	TRBV3-1	NA	TRBJ2-2	many
CASSSSGGGLNEQYF	TGTGCCAGTTCGTCGAGCGGGGGGGGCTTGAACGAGCAGTACTTC	TRBV28	TRBD2	TRBJ2-7	few
CASSLTPVSEELF	TGTGCCAGCAGCTTAACCCCCGTATCAGAGGAGCTCTTC	TRBV7-2	NA	TRBJ2-1	many
CASSPRTSGGSYEQYF	TGTGCCAGCAGTCCCCGGACTAGCGGGGGCTCCTACGAGCAGTACTTC	TRBV6-2/TRBV6-3	TRBD2	TRBJ2-7	many
CSASVSAMETQYF	TGCAGTGCTAGTGTCTCAGCGATGGAGACCCAGTACTTC	TRBV20-1	NA	TRBJ2-5	many
CSASRQSGTEAFF	TGCAGTGCTAGCCGACAGTCGGGCACTGAAGCTTTCTTT	TRBV20-1	NA	TRBJ1-1	few
CASSQVLGGAVADTQYF	TGCGCCAGCAGCCAAGTTCTCGGGGGGGCCGTGGCAGATACGCAGTATTTT	TRBV4-3	TRBD2	TRBJ2-3	many
CAWSRLTGKAKNIQYF	TGTGCCTGGAGCCGATTAACAGGGAAGGCCAAAAACATTCAGTACTTC	TRBV30	NA	TRBJ2-4	NA
CASSQVYLAGAYEQYF	TGTGCCAGCAGCCAGGTCTATTTAGCGGGAGCCTACGAGCAGTACTTC	TRBV3-1	TRBD2	TRBJ2-7	many
CASSLGWGGETQYF	TGTGCCAGCAGTTTAGGTTGGGGTGGGGAGACCCAGTACTTC	TRBV12-3/TRBV12-4	NA	TRBJ2-5	many
CASSSKYGEGRDYEQYF	TGTGCCAGCAGTTCCAAATACGGAGAAGGACGGGACTACGAGCAGTACTTC	TRBV27	NA	TRBJ2-7	few
CASSQTGSGGGHNEQFF	TGTGCCAGCAGCCAAACAGGTAGCGGGGGGGGGCACAATGAGCAGTTCTTC	TRBV4-2	TRBD2	TRBJ2-1	many
CASSDRGQNTEAFF	TGTGCCAGCAGCGACAGGGGACAGAACACTGAAGCTTTCTTT	TRBV7-2	TRBD1	TRBJ1-1	many
CASSLVTTNQPQHF	TGTGCCAGCAGTTTAGTCACGACCAATCAGCCCCAGCATTTT	TRBV12-3/TRBV12-4	NA	TRBJ1-5	many
CASSFWSTDTQYF	TGTGCCAGCAGCTTTTGGAGCACAGATACGCAGTATTTT	TRBV7-3	NA	TRBJ2-3	many
CASSSFGTGNTEAFF	TGTGCCAGCAGTTCTTTTGGGACAGGGAACACTGAAGCTTTCTTT	TRBV6-5	TRBD1	TRBJ1-1	many
CASSFGGRPDTQYF	TGTGCCAGCAGCTTTGGCGGGAGGCCAGATACGCAGTATTTT	TRBV11-3	TRBD2	TRBJ2-3	NA
CSVERTSRNEQFF	TGCAGCGTTGAAAGGACTTCAAGGAATGAGCAGTTCTTC	TRBV29-1	NA	TRBJ2-1	NA
CASSSPGQSSYEQYF	TGTGCCAGCAGCTCTCCGGGACAGAGCTCCTACGAGCAGTACTTC	TRBV5-6	TRBD1	TRBJ2-7	many
CASTLGGAETQYF	TGTGCCAGCACTTTGGGGGGCGCAGAGACCCAGTACTTC	TRBV6-5	NA	TRBJ2-5	many
CASSLARPSYNEQFF	TGCGCCAGCAGCTTGGCCCGCCCAAGTTACAATGAGCAGTTCTTC	TRBV5-1	NA	TRBJ2-1	many
CASSPAPWAGELFF	TGCGCCAGCAGCCCAGCACCGTGGGCCGGGGAGCTGTTTTTT	TRBV4-3	NA	TRBJ2-2	many
CASSSRGRVGRQPQHF	TGTGCCAGCAGTTCCCGGGGGAGGGTTGGGCGTCAGCCCCAGCATTTT	TRBV6-5	NA	TRBJ1-5	many
CASSTPPGDEQFF	TGTGCCAGCAGCACCCCCCCCGGGGATGAGCAGTTCTTC	TRBV9	NA	TRBJ2-1	many
CASSEIGRDRFF	TGTGCCAGCAGCGAAATAGGACGAGACCGGTTCTTC	TRBV28	NA	TRBJ2-1	many
CASSFGTSGLAYEQYF	TGTGCCAGCAGCTTCGGGACTAGCGGATTGGCCTACGAGCAGTACTTC	TRBV7-2	TRBD2	TRBJ2-7	many
CSARDYPRGAGNEQFF	TGCAGTGCTAGAGATTACCCGCGGGGGGCGGGGAATGAGCAGTTCTTC	TRBV20-1	TRBD2	TRBJ2-1	NA
CASRPLEVGYEQYF	TGTGCCAGCAGACCACTTGAGGTAGGATACGAGCAGTACTTC	TRBV6-2/TRBV6-3	NA	TRBJ2-7	many
CSARSEGTSGRETQYF	TGCAGTGCTAGATCGGAAGGGACTAGCGGGAGGGAGACCCAGTACTTC	TRBV20-1	TRBD2	TRBJ2-5	NA
CASSLEDGTGFAYGYTF	TGTGCCAGCAGCTTAGAAGACGGGACAGGGTTCGCCTATGGCTACACCTTC	TRBV11-2	TRBD1	TRBJ1-2	many
CASSSSQGPEEQYF	TGCGCCAGCAGCTCTTCCCAGGGGCCCGAGGAGCAGTACTTC	TRBV5-1	NA	TRBJ2-7	many
CASSLLPGSSYEQYF	TGTGCCAGCAGTTTATTGCCCGGGAGCTCCTACGAGCAGTACTTC	TRBV12-3/TRBV12-4	NA	TRBJ2-7	NA
CASSLQGGRTGELFF	TGTGCCAGCAGCCTCCAAGGGGGTCGGACCGGGGAGCTGTTTTTT	TRBV7-3	NA	TRBJ2-2	many
CASSEADRFEETQYF	TGTGCCAGCAGCGAAGCCGACAGGTTTGAGGAGACCCAGTACTTC	TRBV7-6	NA	TRBJ2-5	many
CASSSSPGQNTEAFF	TGCGCCAGCAGTTCCAGCCCGGGACAGAACACTGAAGCTTTCTTT	TRBV5-1	NA	TRBJ1-1	many
CSARTLLSEKLFF	TGCAGCGCTAGGACGCTTTTAAGTGAAAAACTGTTTTTT	TRBV29-1	NA	TRBJ1-4	few
CASGTGVGAYEQYF	TGTGCCAGCGGAACAGGGGTAGGGGCCTACGAGCAGTACTTC	TRBV7-2	TRBD1	TRBJ2-7	many
CASSYSGGRWNEQFF	TGTGCCAGCAGTTATTCAGGTGGGCGCTGGAATGAGCAGTTCTTC	TRBV6-2/TRBV6-3	NA	TRBJ2-1	few
CASSYPNIARGRAWGNEQFF	TGTGCCAGCAGTTACCCCAATATCGCCCGCGGGAGGGCCTGGGGCAATGAGCAGTTCTTC	TRBV6-2/TRBV6-3	TRBD2	TRBJ2-1	NA
CASSQEPQYQETQYF	TGTGCCAGCAGCCAGGAGCCACAGTACCAAGAGACCCAGTACTTC	TRBV4-2	NA	TRBJ2-5	many
CASSSGFNYGYTF	TGTGCCAGCAGCTCCGGGTTTAACTATGGCTACACCTTC	TRBV11-2	NA	TRBJ1-2	many
CAISGSVYTEAFF	TGTGCCATCAGTGGGTCAGTTTACACTGAAGCTTTCTTT	TRBV10-3	NA	TRBJ1-1	many
CASSEGLENIQYF	TGTGCCAGCAGTGAAGGATTAGAAAACATTCAGTACTTC	TRBV2	NA	TRBJ2-4	many
CASRSTGLGTEAFF	TGCGCCAGCAGGTCGACAGGGCTGGGCACTGAAGCTTTCTTT	TRBV5-1	TRBD1	TRBJ1-1	many
CSAHSGGRTDTQYF	TGCAGTGCCCACTCAGGGGGACGGACAGATACGCAGTATTTT	TRBV20-1	TRBD1	TRBJ2-3	many
CASSQDSGHRENTEAFF	TGCGCCAGCAGCCAAGATTCGGGGCACAGAGAGAACACTGAAGCTTTCTTT	TRBV4-3	NA	TRBJ1-1	many
CASSWGTGDGYTF	TGTGCCAGCAGTTGGGGGACAGGGGATGGCTACACCTTC	TRBV6-6	TRBD1	TRBJ1-2	many
CASSLRLAESSYNEQFF	TGTGCCAGCAGCCTCCGACTAGCTGAAAGCTCCTACAATGAGCAGTTCTTC	TRBV12-3/TRBV12-4	TRBD2	TRBJ2-1	many
CASSHPGQSYEQYF	TGCGCCAGCAGCCACCCGGGACAGAGCTACGAGCAGTACTTC	TRBV4-3	TRBD1	TRBJ2-7	NA
CASSLNTGGAAGELFF	TGCGCCAGCAGCTTGAATACAGGGGGCGCGGCCGGGGAGCTGTTTTTT	TRBV5-1	TRBD1	TRBJ2-2	few